The rows below give T cell receptor beta chains drawn from one sample of a study of cytomegalovirus exposure and HLA in healthy donors. The protocol was immunoSEQ multiplex PCR, while the TCRdb copy is restricted to in-frame clones and leaves out a portion. The table includes more than 60,000 clones, 70% to 85% detected once. The sequencing input was PBMCs. The origin of the receptors is a woman in her twenties or thirties in good health and CMV-seronegative. Both conserved end residues are part of each CDR3. Fields, in order: V gene, D gene, clone size, J gene, CDR3 protein, CDR3 DNA. A D gene is named only where the DNA matches it firmly. The listing skips clone size in some rows; elsewhere it reads once, few, many or a size class.

v_call: TRBV6-1; d_call: -; clone_size: -; j_call: TRBJ1-3; cdr3_aa: CASSEFGESSGNTIYF; cdr3_nt: TGTGCCAGCAGTGAATTCGGAGAAAGCTCTGGAAACACCATATATTTT
v_call: TRBV6-1; d_call: -; clone_size: -; j_call: TRBJ2-5; cdr3_aa: CASSDLGHFQETQYF; cdr3_nt: TGTGCCAGCAGTGACCTGGGACACTTCCAAGAGACCCAGTACTTC
v_call: TRBV5-6; d_call: TRBD1; clone_size: -; j_call: TRBJ2-4; cdr3_aa: CASTFTGQLNIQYF; cdr3_nt: TGTGCCAGCACCTTTACGGGACAGTTAAACATTCAGTACTTC
v_call: TRBV6-1; d_call: -; clone_size: -; j_call: TRBJ1-3; cdr3_aa: CASTPDRPAANTIYF; cdr3_nt: TGTGCCAGCACCCCCGACAGGCCCGCCGCAAACACCATATATTTT
v_call: TRBV11-2; d_call: -; clone_size: -; j_call: TRBJ2-2; cdr3_aa: CASSPIGGRVPGELFF; cdr3_nt: TGTGCCAGCAGCCCCATAGGGGGGAGGGTTCCCGGGGAGCTGTTTTTT
v_call: TRBV5-4; d_call: TRBD2; clone_size: few; j_call: TRBJ2-7; cdr3_aa: CASGPASGGAYEQYF; cdr3_nt: TGTGCCAGCGGCCCGGCTAGCGGGGGGGCCTACGAGCAGTACTTC
v_call: TRBV5-4; d_call: TRBD2; clone_size: -; j_call: TRBJ2-1; cdr3_aa: CASRGGGPSSYNEQFF; cdr3_nt: TGTGCCAGCAGGGGCGGGGGACCGAGCTCCTACAATGAGCAGTTCTTC
v_call: TRBV14; d_call: TRBD1; clone_size: -; j_call: TRBJ2-3; cdr3_aa: CASSRGTGHSTDTQYF; cdr3_nt: TGTGCCAGCAGCCGAGGGACAGGCCACAGCACAGATACGCAGTATTTT
v_call: TRBV2; d_call: TRBD1; clone_size: -; j_call: TRBJ1-6; cdr3_aa: CASSGGPGQGLSYNSPLHF; cdr3_nt: TGTGCCAGCAGTGGGGGACCGGGACAGGGTCTGTCCTATAATTCACCCCTCCACTTT
v_call: TRBV5-6; d_call: -; clone_size: -; j_call: TRBJ2-3; cdr3_aa: CASSLQGGTDTQYF; cdr3_nt: TGTGCCAGCAGCTTGCAGGGTGGCACAGATACGCAGTATTTT
v_call: TRBV7-2; d_call: -; clone_size: -; j_call: TRBJ1-4; cdr3_aa: CASSFGGLGATNEKLFF; cdr3_nt: TGTGCCAGCAGCTTTGGGGGCTTGGGGGCAACTAATGAAAAACTGTTTTTT
v_call: TRBV11-2; d_call: TRBD2; clone_size: -; j_call: TRBJ2-7; cdr3_aa: CASSPRVAGTYEQYF; cdr3_nt: TGTGCCAGCAGCCCCAGGGTAGCGGGGACTTACGAGCAGTACTTC
v_call: TRBV5-6; d_call: -; clone_size: -; j_call: TRBJ1-2; cdr3_aa: CASSRVMDYGYTF; cdr3_nt: TGTGCCAGCAGCCGGGTTATGGACTATGGCTACACCTTC
v_call: TRBV21-1; d_call: -; clone_size: -; j_call: TRBJ1-2; cdr3_aa: CAGDLQGTGNGYTF; cdr3_nt: TGTGCCGGGGACCTCCAGGGGACAGGGAATGGCTATACCTTC
v_call: TRBV6-6; d_call: TRBD1; clone_size: once; j_call: TRBJ1-5; cdr3_aa: CASSYPGTGGPQPQHF; cdr3_nt: TGTGCCAGCAGTTACCCCGGGACAGGAGGCCCTCAGCCCCAGCATTTT
v_call: TRBV5-1; d_call: -; clone_size: few; j_call: TRBJ1-2; cdr3_aa: CASSSRQDFGYTF; cdr3_nt: TGCGCCAGCAGCTCGAGACAGGATTTTGGCTACACCTTC
v_call: TRBV19; d_call: TRBD1; clone_size: -; j_call: TRBJ1-1; cdr3_aa: CASSISTSGQGALGTEAFF; cdr3_nt: TGTGCCAGTAGTATTTCAACGTCGGGACAGGGGGCCTTGGGCACTGAAGCTTTCTTT
v_call: TRBV11-2; d_call: -; clone_size: -; j_call: TRBJ2-2; cdr3_aa: CASSPYQGTTGELFF; cdr3_nt: TGTGCCAGCAGTCCTTATCAGGGGACCACCGGGGAGCTGTTTTTT
v_call: TRBV28; d_call: TRBD2; clone_size: -; j_call: TRBJ2-2; cdr3_aa: CASRFPTSGKGELFF; cdr3_nt: TGTGCCAGCCGGTTTCCGACTAGCGGAAAAGGGGAGCTGTTTTTT
v_call: TRBV5-1; d_call: -; clone_size: -; j_call: TRBJ2-3; cdr3_aa: CASSLEGGKDTQYF; cdr3_nt: TGCGCCAGCAGCTTGGAAGGGGGAAAAGATACGCAGTATTTT
v_call: TRBV9; d_call: TRBD2; clone_size: -; j_call: TRBJ2-2; cdr3_aa: CASSASVAGADTGELFF; cdr3_nt: TGTGCCAGCAGCGCCTCGGTAGCGGGGGCCGACACCGGGGAGCTGTTTTTT
v_call: TRBV19; d_call: -; clone_size: -; j_call: TRBJ1-5; cdr3_aa: CASKGAGGYSNQPQHF; cdr3_nt: TGTGCCAGCAAAGGGGCGGGGGGTTATAGCAATCAGCCCCAGCATTTT
v_call: TRBV5-1; d_call: TRBD1; clone_size: -; j_call: TRBJ1-2; cdr3_aa: CASSLQGADGYTF; cdr3_nt: TGCGCCAGCAGCTTACAGGGGGCTGATGGCTACACCTTC
v_call: TRBV5-1; d_call: TRBD1; clone_size: -; j_call: TRBJ1-2; cdr3_aa: CASSPDRASGYTF; cdr3_nt: TGCGCCAGCAGTCCCGACAGGGCCTCTGGCTACACCTTC
v_call: TRBV9; d_call: TRBD2; clone_size: -; j_call: TRBJ2-1; cdr3_aa: CASSPEAGGPNEQFF; cdr3_nt: TGTGCCAGCAGCCCAGAGGCGGGGGGGCCCAATGAGCAGTTCTTC
v_call: TRBV4-3; d_call: -; clone_size: -; j_call: TRBJ1-4; cdr3_aa: CASSQEGQGMEKLFF; cdr3_nt: TGCGCCAGCAGCCAAGAAGGGCAGGGGATGGAAAAACTGTTTTTT
v_call: TRBV10-3; d_call: -; clone_size: -; j_call: TRBJ1-2; cdr3_aa: CAISERQERGYTF; cdr3_nt: TGTGCCATCAGTGAGAGACAGGAAAGGGGCTACACCTTC
v_call: TRBV7-2; d_call: TRBD1; clone_size: few; j_call: TRBJ1-6; cdr3_aa: CASSPDRVNSPLHF; cdr3_nt: TGTGCCAGCAGCCCCGACAGGGTCAATTCACCCCTCCACTTT
v_call: TRBV5-4; d_call: TRBD1; clone_size: -; j_call: TRBJ1-2; cdr3_aa: CASSFRTGGNYGYTF; cdr3_nt: TGTGCCAGCAGCTTCCGGACAGGGGGGAACTATGGCTACACCTTC
v_call: TRBV7-9; d_call: -; clone_size: -; j_call: TRBJ1-1; cdr3_aa: CASSSRQLNTEAFF; cdr3_nt: TGTGCCAGCAGCTCACGACAGTTGAACACTGAAGCTTTCTTT
v_call: TRBV6-5; d_call: -; clone_size: -; j_call: TRBJ1-6; cdr3_aa: CASSKDGALHF; cdr3_nt: TGTGCCAGCAGTAAAGACGGGGCCCTCCACTTT